This T cell receptor (beta chain) was documented in a study of CD8+CD57+ T cells in acquired aplastic anemia (dated 2018 in TCRdb). About the study as a whole: Extracted DNA from sorted CD4+ and CD8+ cells averaged approximately 3 ug, ranging from roughly 0.17 to 27.4 ug. For healthy donor samples, the average read count was around 9.8 million for CD4+ cells and 11 million to 14 million for CD8+ cells. Study-level results and caveats: Approximately 27 CD8+ CDR3 sequences were found in both patients and controls but appeared to be highly expressed in patients and within the immunodominant clones of the patients. CD8+ Simpson's diversity did not differ significantly between patients and healthy controls (P=0.060).

Details on this clonotype: Its antigen is still unknown. Nothing much larger sits one base from this clone, and base qualities are not available.

The study deep-sequenced TCR repertoires of sorted CD4+ and CD8+ blood T cells from severe aplastic anemia patients and healthy subjects. Ficoll-Paque density gradient centrifugation was used to isolate peripheral blood mononuclear cells. Before DNA extraction, CD4+ and CD8+ T cells were sorted with FACS or magnetic beads. Profiling of TCR beta VDJ combinations and CDR3 sequences used genomic DNA as the template. An Illumina HiSeq 2000 was used for TCR repertoire sequencing. For the original study's pipeline: TRBV/TRBJ rearrangement plots, CDR3 size and DJ length profiles, and Simpson's diversity index were used to assess repertoires. The most abundant DNA sequence in the deep sequencing data was taken as the immunodominant clone. CDR3 amino acid sequences were screened for sharing across subjects and were compared with published repertoires and the VDJdb database. TCRdb reanalyzed the raw reads on its own, using fastp at Q25 for trimming and MiXCR for clone calling, and kept in-frame beta chains. Records with the same CDR3 protein are collapsed into one entry carrying the most frequent genes and DNA. These V and J calls derive from TCRdb rather than the authors' analysis. The sample has about 110,000 distinct CDR3 sequences on record, around 49% of them singletons. About a third of the sample belongs to the ten largest clones.

The TCR was taken from a human donor in good health, serving as a control. The sequenced sample consisted of sorted CD4+, CD8+, or CD8+CD57+ T cells (not recorded which) from PBMCs.

The DNA is TGTGCCAGCATGCGCCAGGCGTACAATGAGCAGTTCTTC. Its product reads: CASMRQAYNEQFF. Here the chain combines TRBV2 and TRBJ2-1; no D gene can be assigned with confidence. Taken from the germline V gene, the CDR1 and CDR2 loops are SNHLY and FYNNEI. V drops 7 bases and J drops 4 bases, leaving 11 bases in between. Reading from cysteine to phenylalanine, the CDR3 counts 13 amino acids. Only the CDR3 region is kept as DNA, spanning 39 bases read in frame from base 1.